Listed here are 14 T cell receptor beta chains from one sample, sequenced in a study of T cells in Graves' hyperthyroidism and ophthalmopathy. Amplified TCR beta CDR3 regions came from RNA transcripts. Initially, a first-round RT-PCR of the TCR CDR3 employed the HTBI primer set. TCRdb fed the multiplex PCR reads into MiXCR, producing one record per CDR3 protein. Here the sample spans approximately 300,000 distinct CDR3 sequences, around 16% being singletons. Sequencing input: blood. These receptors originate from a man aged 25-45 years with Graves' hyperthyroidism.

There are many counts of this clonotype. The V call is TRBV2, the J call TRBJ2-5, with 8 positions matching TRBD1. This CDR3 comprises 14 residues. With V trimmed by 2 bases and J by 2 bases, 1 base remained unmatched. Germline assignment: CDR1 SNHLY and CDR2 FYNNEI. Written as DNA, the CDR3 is TGTGCCAGCAGTGAAAGGACAGGGCAAGAGACCCAGTACTTC. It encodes CASSERTGQETQYF.

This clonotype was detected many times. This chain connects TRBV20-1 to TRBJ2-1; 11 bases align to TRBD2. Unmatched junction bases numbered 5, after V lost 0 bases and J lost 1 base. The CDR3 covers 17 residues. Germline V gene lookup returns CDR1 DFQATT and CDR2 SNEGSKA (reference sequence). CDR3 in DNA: TGCAGTGCTAGAGATAGACTAGCGGGAAGATCCTACAATGAGCAGTTCTTC. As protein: CSARDRLAGRSYNEQFF.

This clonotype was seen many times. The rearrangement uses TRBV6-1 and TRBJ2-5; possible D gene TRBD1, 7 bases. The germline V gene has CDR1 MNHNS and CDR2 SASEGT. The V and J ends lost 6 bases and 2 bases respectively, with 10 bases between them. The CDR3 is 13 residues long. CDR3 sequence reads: CASSAGQQETQYF. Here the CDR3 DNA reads TGTGCCAGCAGCGCGGGACAGCAAGAGACCCAGTACTTC.

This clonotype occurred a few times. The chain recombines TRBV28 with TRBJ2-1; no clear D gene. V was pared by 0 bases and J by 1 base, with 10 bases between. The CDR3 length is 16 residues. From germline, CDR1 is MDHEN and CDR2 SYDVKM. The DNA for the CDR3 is TGTGCCAGCAGTTTATGGCCGTCATGGTCCTACAATGAGCAGTTCTTC. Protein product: CASSLWPSWSYNEQFF.

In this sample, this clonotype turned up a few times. DNA of the CDR3: TGTGCCAGTAGTATACAATGGGGCACAGATACGCAGTATTTT. Translation: CASSIQWGTDTQYF. The chain joins TRBV19 to TRBJ2-3; no reliable D call. The germline CDR1 and CDR2 sequences are LNHDA and SQIVND (reference sequence). This CDR3 comprises 14 residues. The ends were cut back, 2 bases at V and 1 base at J, with 7 bases in the middle.

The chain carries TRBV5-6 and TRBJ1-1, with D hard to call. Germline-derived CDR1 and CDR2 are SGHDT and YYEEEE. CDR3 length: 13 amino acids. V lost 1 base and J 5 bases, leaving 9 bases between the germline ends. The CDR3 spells CASSLLVKTEAFF. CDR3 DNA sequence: TGTGCCAGCAGCTTGTTGGTCAAGACTGAAGCTTTCTTT.

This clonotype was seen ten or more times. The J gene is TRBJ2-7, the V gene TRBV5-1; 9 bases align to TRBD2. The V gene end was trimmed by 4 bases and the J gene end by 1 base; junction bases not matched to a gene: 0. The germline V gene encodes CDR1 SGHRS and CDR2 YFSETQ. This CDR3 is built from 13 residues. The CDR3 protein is CASSAGGSYEQYF. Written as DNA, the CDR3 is TGCGCCAGCAGCGCGGGAGGGTCCTACGAGCAGTACTTC.

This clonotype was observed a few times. In nucleotides, the CDR3 is TGTGCCAGCAGTTTACCTGATGGGGGTTCACCCCTCCACTTT. Translated: CASSLPDGGSPLHF. The gene calls are TRBV28 and TRBJ1-6; D is possibly TRBD1 (5 bases). Trimming left V 2 bases short and J 9 bases short, with 11 bases between. The germline gives CDR1 MDHEN, CDR2 SYDVKM. The CDR3 has 14 residues.

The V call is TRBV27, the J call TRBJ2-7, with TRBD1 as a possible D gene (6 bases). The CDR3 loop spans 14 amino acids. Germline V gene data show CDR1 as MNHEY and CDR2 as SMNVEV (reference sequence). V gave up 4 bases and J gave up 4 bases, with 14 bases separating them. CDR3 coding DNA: TGTGCCAGCAGTTGGGCAGGGGATGATTACGAGCAGTACTTC. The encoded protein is CASSWAGDDYEQYF.

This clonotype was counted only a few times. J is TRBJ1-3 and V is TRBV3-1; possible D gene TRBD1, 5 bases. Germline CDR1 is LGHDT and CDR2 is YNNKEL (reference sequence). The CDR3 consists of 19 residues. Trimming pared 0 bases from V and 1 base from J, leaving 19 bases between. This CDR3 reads CASSQDLGFGGSSGNTIYF. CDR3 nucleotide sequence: TGTGCCAGCAGCCAAGATCTTGGATTTGGGGGTAGTTCTGGAAACACCATATATTTT.

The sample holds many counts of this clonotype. The CDR3 loop reads CASSGRLVYSEQYF. The CDR3 nucleotides are TGTGCCAGCAGTGGGAGACTAGTTTACTCCGAGCAGTACTTC. The J gene is TRBJ2-7, the V gene TRBV2, with a tentative D call TRBD2 (6 bases). The germline V gene has CDR1 SNHLY and CDR2 FYNNEI. The V end lost 4 bases, the J end lost 6 bases, and 16 bases lay between the germline ends. The CDR3 length is 14 residues.

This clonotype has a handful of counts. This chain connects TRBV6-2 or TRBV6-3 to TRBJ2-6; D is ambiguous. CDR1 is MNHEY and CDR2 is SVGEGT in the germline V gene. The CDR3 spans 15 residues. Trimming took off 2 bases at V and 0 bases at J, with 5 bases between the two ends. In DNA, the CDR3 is TGTGCCAGCAGTTACCCCGACTCTGGGGCCAACGTCCTGACTTTC. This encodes CASSYPDSGANVLTF.

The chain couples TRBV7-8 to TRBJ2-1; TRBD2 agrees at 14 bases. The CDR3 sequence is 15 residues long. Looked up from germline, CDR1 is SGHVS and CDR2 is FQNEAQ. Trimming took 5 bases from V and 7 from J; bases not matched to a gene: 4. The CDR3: CASSRGLAGVNEQFF. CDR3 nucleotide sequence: TGTGCCAGCAGCAGGGGACTAGCGGGAGTAAATGAGCAGTTCTTC. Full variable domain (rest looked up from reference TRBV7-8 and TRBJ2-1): GAGVSQSPRYKVAKRGQDVALRCDPISGHVSLFWYQQALGQGPEFLTYFQNEAQLDKSGLPSDRFFAERPEGSVSTLKIQRTQQEDSAVYLCASSRGLAGVNEQFFGPGTRLTVL.

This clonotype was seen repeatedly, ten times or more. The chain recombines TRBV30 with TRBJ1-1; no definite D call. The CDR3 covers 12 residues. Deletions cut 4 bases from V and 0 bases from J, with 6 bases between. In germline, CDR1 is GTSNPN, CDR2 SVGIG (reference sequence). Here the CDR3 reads CAWIFLNTEAFF. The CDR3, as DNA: TGTGCCTGGATATTCCTGAACACTGAAGCTTTCTTT.